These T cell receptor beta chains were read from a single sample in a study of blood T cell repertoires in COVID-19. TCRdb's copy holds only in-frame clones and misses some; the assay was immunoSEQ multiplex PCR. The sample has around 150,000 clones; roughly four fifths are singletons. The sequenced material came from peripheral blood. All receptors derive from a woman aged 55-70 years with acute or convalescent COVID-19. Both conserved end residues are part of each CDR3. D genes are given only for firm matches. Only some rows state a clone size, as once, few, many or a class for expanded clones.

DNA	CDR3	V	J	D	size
TGTGCCAGATCCGGACAGGGTGGCAATCAGCCCCAGCATTTT	CARSGQGGNQPQHF	TRBV2	TRBJ1-5	TRBD1	.
TGTGCCAGTAGTAAGGCGGGGGTGACTGAAGCTTTCTTT	CASSKAGVTEAFF	TRBV19	TRBJ1-1	.	few
TGCAGCGGCCAGGACAATGAGCAGTTCTTC	CSGQDNEQFF	TRBV29-1	TRBJ2-1	.	.
TGTGCCAGCAGTTTATTAGGGGGGGTTCAGCCCCAGCATTTT	CASSLLGGVQPQHF	TRBV27	TRBJ1-5	.	.
TGTGCCAGCAGCGCACATCTCGGACTAGCGGGAGGCCACTACAATGAGCAGTTCTTC	CASSAHLGLAGGHYNEQFF	TRBV3-1/TRBV3-2	TRBJ2-1	TRBD2	.
TGTGCCAGCAGTGGGACAGGACAGCCCCAGCATTTT	CASSGTGQPQHF	TRBV27	TRBJ1-5	TRBD1	.
TGTGCCAGTAGCAAGAACACTGAAGCTTTCTTT	CASSKNTEAFF	TRBV19	TRBJ1-1	.	.
TGTGCCAGCAGTTCGTTGAGAGGGAGGGCCCTTAATGAGCAGTTCTTC	CASSSLRGRALNEQFF	TRBV27	TRBJ2-1	TRBD2	.
TGTGCCAGCAGTTCACCCACAACTAGTTTCTCCTACGAGCAGTACTTC	CASSSPTTSFSYEQYF	TRBV28	TRBJ2-7	.	.
TGTGCCAGCAGCGAGCCGGGACTGAGCTACGAGCAGTACTTC	CASSEPGLSYEQYF	TRBV6-5	TRBJ2-7	.	few
TGTGCCAGCAGCTTATTGGCCGAGCAGTACTTC	CASSLLAEQYF	TRBV7-9	TRBJ2-7	.	.
TGTGCCTGGAGTGTGACAGGGAATTCACCCCTCCACTTT	CAWSVTGNSPLHF	TRBV30	TRBJ1-6	TRBD1	.
TGTGCCACCAGCAGGTACGGCAGGCCAACTAATGAAAAACTGTTTTTT	CATSRYGRPTNEKLFF	TRBV15	TRBJ1-4	.	.
TGCGCCAGCAGCCCTGGGACTTCCACCGGGGAGCTGTTTTTT	CASSPGTSTGELFF	TRBV5-1	TRBJ2-2	.	.
TGTGCCAGCAGCTTAACCGGGGAGAGCCAGCCCCAGCATTTT	CASSLTGESQPQHF	TRBV7-9	TRBJ1-5	.	few
TGTGCCAGCAGCCTCTTTGAAAAACTGTTTTTT	CASSLFEKLFF	TRBV28	TRBJ1-4	.	.
TGTGCCAGCAGCCTCGGGACTAGCGGGAGTGATGAGACCCAGTACTTC	CASSLGTSGSDETQYF	TRBV11-2	TRBJ2-5	TRBD2	.
TGTGCCAGCAGCCCCCGCGCCGGGACAGCCGTAGGCACCTTC	CASSPRAGTAVGTF	TRBV9	TRBJ1-2	TRBD1	.
TGTGCTAGTGGTTTCGAGAGCCTACTAGCGGCTTTCCAAGAGACCCAGTACTTC	CASGFESLLAAFQETQYF	TRBV12-5	TRBJ2-5	TRBD2	.
TGTGCCAGCAGCCCACAACCGGACAGGGGGCGAGAGACCCAGTACTTC	CASSPQPDRGRETQYF	TRBV9	TRBJ2-5	TRBD1	.
TGTGCCAGCAGTTCCACGACAGGGCGCGTGGCCCAGCATTTT	CASSSTTGRVAQHF	TRBV28	TRBJ1-5	TRBD1	.
TGCGCCAGCAGCCAAGGCAGGAGCAATCAGCCCCAGCATTTT	CASSQGRSNQPQHF	TRBV4-3	TRBJ1-5	.	.
TGTGCCAGCAGGAACAGTGGTTCGGATGGCTACACCTTC	CASRNSGSDGYTF	TRBV2	TRBJ1-2	.	.
TGTGCTAGCAGCTTAGAAGGCGGGAGTCGTTTCAATGAGCAGTTCTTC	CASSLEGGSRFNEQFF	TRBV7-7	TRBJ2-1	TRBD2	.
TGCGCCAGCAGCTTGGGGACAGCGGGGAGTGGCTACACCTTC	CASSLGTAGSGYTF	TRBV5-1	TRBJ1-2	.	.
TGTGCCAGCAGTGATACAGGGCGATTTTCCCACACCTTC	CASSDTGRFSHTF	TRBV6-1	TRBJ1-2	.	.
TGTGCCAGCAGTTTATGGGCGGACCGGGGGGAGCAGTACTTC	CASSLWADRGEQYF	TRBV28	TRBJ2-7	.	.
TGTGCCAGCAGCACGGTGGAGGGGGCGAACACTGAAGCTTTCTTT	CASSTVEGANTEAFF	TRBV5-4	TRBJ1-1	TRBD1	.
TGCGCCAGCAGCCAAGATGTAACGGTGACGGGCACCATATATTTT	CASSQDVTVTGTIYF	TRBV4-1	TRBJ1-3	.	medium-sized
TGTGCCACCAGCAGAGATACCCTAGCGGGGACCTACAATGAGCAGTTCTTC	CATSRDTLAGTYNEQFF	TRBV15	TRBJ2-1	TRBD2	.
TGTGCCAGCAGCGGGACAGTTTATCTGTCCGGAAACACCATATATTTT	CASSGTVYLSGNTIYF	TRBV14	TRBJ1-3	TRBD1	.
TGTGCCAGCAGTTACTCGCGGGGGGGGCGGAACACTGAAGCTTTCTTT	CASSYSRGGRNTEAFF	TRBV6-5	TRBJ1-1	.	.
TGTGCCAGCAGCTTTTACCGACAGGGAATATACGAGCAGTACTTC	CASSFYRQGIYEQYF	TRBV7-2	TRBJ2-7	TRBD1	.